One sample yielded the 25 T cell receptor beta chains listed below, sequenced in a study of blood T cell repertoires in COVID-19. Only in-frame clones appear in the TCRdb table, and some are missing; sequencing was by immunoSEQ multiplex PCR. This sample has around 130,000 clones; 80% to 90% occur once, and the top ten carry around 2.1%. Sequencing was done on a sample of peripheral blood. The receptors were gathered from a woman between 50 and 59 years old with acute or convalescent COVID-19.

This rearrangement joins TRBV5-1 to TRBJ1-1; TRBD1 is a possible D gene (5 bases). The CDR3 has 14 residues. Germline values: CDR1 SGHRS, CDR2 YFSETQ. With 4 bases removed from V and 4 bases from J, the gap between germline ends came to 14 bases. The CDR3 reads CASSHGFGGTEAFF. DNA of the CDR3: TGCGCCAGCAGCCACGGTTTCGGGGGCACTGAAGCTTTCTTT.

The V gene is TRBV5-4, the J gene TRBJ2-6; 10 bases agree with TRBD1. Germline V lookup: CDR1 SGHNT, CDR2 YYREEE (reference sequence). J lost 0 bases, V lost 2 bases, and 11 bases had no gene match. The CDR3 runs 20 residues. DNA for the CDR3: TGTGCCAGCAGCTTCTTGGGACAGGGGTCCCTAATCTCTGGGGCCAACGTCCTGACTTTC. This codes for CASSFLGQGSLISGANVLTF. The full variable domain, completed using reference TRBV5-4 and TRBJ2-6, is ETGVTQSPTHLIKTRGQQVTLRCSSQSGHNTVSWYQQALGQGPQFIFQYYREEENGRGNFPPRFSGLQFPNYSSELNVNALELDDSALYLCASSFLGQGSLISGANVLTFGAGSRLTVL.

V and J are TRBV19 and TRBJ1-5, with D perhaps TRBD1 (5 bases). The CDR3 spans 12 residues. Germline V gene lookup returns CDR1 LNHDA and CDR2 SQIVND (reference sequence). V dropped 3 bases and J dropped 7 bases, with 7 bases sitting between them. The CDR3 region has the DNA TGTGCCAGTAGTATCGGGGGGCAGCCCCAGCATTTT. It encodes CASSIGGQPQHF. The full variable domain, in which reference TRBV19 and TRBJ1-5 provide the parts outside the CDR3, is DGGITQSPKYLFRKEGQNVTLSCEQNLNHDAMYWYRQDPGQGLRLIYYSQIVNDFQKGDIAEGYSVSREKKESFPLTVTSAQKNPTAFYLCASSIGGQPQHFGDGTRLSIL.

The V and J genes are TRBV27 and TRBJ2-3, with 8 bases matching TRBD2. The CDR3 has 14 amino acids. Germline assignment: CDR1 MNHEY and CDR2 SMNVEV (reference sequence). V lost 5 bases and J lost 6; bases outside the gene matches: 7. CDR3 loop: CASSPRLALDTQYF. The CDR3 coding sequence is TGTGCCAGCAGTCCTAGACTAGCGTTGGATACGCAGTATTTT.

The gene calls are TRBV6-5 and TRBJ1-5; 9 nucleotides line up with TRBD1. The CDR3 has 14 residues. Germline CDR1 is MNHEY and CDR2 is SVGAGI. V was pared by 6 bases and J by 7 bases, with 7 bases of the junction left unmatched. CDR3 region: CASREDRGGQPQHF. CDR3 sequence (DNA): TGTGCCAGCAGGGAGGACAGGGGCGGCCAGCCCCAGCATTTT.

The genes are TRBV5-8 and TRBJ1-6, with 11 nucleotides matching TRBD1. From germline, CDR1 is SGHTS and CDR2 YDEGEE. This CDR3 has 17 amino acids. V lost 4 bases to trimming and J lost 1 base; unmatched junction nucleotides: 4. The CDR3 region is CASSRGQGASYNSPLHF. The CDR3, as DNA: TGTGCCAGCAGCCGTGGACAGGGGGCGTCCTATAATTCACCCCTCCACTTT.

The chain carries TRBV6-5 and TRBJ2-7; D is uncertain. The CDR3 covers 14 residues. The germline gives CDR1 MNHEY, CDR2 SVGAGI. The ends were cut back, 6 bases at V and 2 bases at J, with 14 bases in the middle. The DNA of the CDR3 is TGTGCCAGCAGGGTGGGCTCCTATACCTACGAGCAGTACTTC. Residues: CASRVGSYTYEQYF.

The chain has TRBV18 and TRBJ1-3; 8 bases align to TRBD1. The CDR3 sequence is 15 residues long. With 4 bases clipped from V and 4 bases from J, the junction kept 6 bases outside the gene matches. The germline V gene encodes CDR1 KGHSH and CDR2 LQKENI. CDR3 protein: CASSHTRGLGNTIYF. The DNA for the CDR3 is TGTGCCAGCTCACACACCAGGGGGCTAGGAAACACCATATATTTT.

The chain couples TRBV6-6 to TRBJ1-5; D ambiguous. Trimming took 3 bases from V and 3 from J, leaving 12 bases between them. The CDR3 loop spans 15 amino acids. CDR1 MNHNY and CDR2 SVGAGI come from the germline V gene (reference sequence). CDR3 residues: CASSYLGSYNQPQHF. Here the CDR3 DNA reads TGTGCCAGCAGTTATCTGGGCAGCTACAATCAGCCCCAGCATTTT.

The chain couples TRBV9 to TRBJ2-1; D might be TRBD2 (5 bases). V lost 0 bases to trimming and J lost 1 base, with 32 bases between them. This CDR3 comprises 23 residues. Per the germline V gene, CDR1 is SGDLS and CDR2 is YYNGEE. This chain's CDR3 is CASSVGGEGQTRKRHESYNEQFF. The CDR3 coding sequence is TGTGCCAGCAGCGTAGGGGGAGAGGGCCAGACTCGTAAGCGCCACGAGTCCTACAATGAGCAGTTCTTC.

The chain employs TRBV24-1 and TRBJ2-5, with TRBD2 matching 7 bases. The germline CDR1 and CDR2 sequences are KGHDR and SFDVKD. The CDR3 loop spans 16 amino acids. V lost 3 bases, J lost 4 bases, and 10 bases stayed unmatched. CDR3 bases: TGTGCCACCAGTGATCACGGGGGAGGGCCAGGAGAGACCCAGTACTTC. This sequence encodes CATSDHGGGPGETQYF.

The chain uses TRBV19 and TRBJ2-1; 8 bases map to TRBD1. The length of the CDR3 is 16 residues. The V gene's germline CDR1 is LNHDA and CDR2 SQIVND (reference sequence). J was trimmed by 5 bases and V by 5 bases; bases with no gene match: 11. The CDR3 here is CASSLPGDRRHNEQFF. The CDR3, as DNA: TGTGCCAGTAGTTTGCCGGGGGACAGGCGGCACAATGAGCAGTTCTTC.

This chain uses TRBV3-1 (or the pseudogene TRBV3-2) with TRBJ2-2, with D possibly matching TRBD2 (6 bases). Trimming took off 0 bases at V and 5 bases at J, with 7 bases between the two ends. CDR1 is LGHDT and CDR2 is YNNKEL in the germline V gene (reference sequence). This CDR3 has 14 residues. CDR3 nucleotide sequence: TGTGCCAGCAGCCAAGATGGGGGGACCGGGGAGCTGTTTTTT. Protein product: CASSQDGGTGELFF.

V is TRBV11-1 and J is TRBJ1-2; possible D gene TRBD1, 6 bases. This CDR3 contains 12 residues. The germline V and J ends were trimmed by 5 bases and 4 bases, with 8 bases remaining between them. Germline CDR1 reads SGHAT; CDR2 reads FQDESV (reference sequence). In DNA form, the CDR3 reads TGTGCCAGCAGCCGGGACACCTATGGCTACACCTTC. It specifies CASSRDTYGYTF.

This rearrangement joins TRBV11-2 to TRBJ2-1; 8 nucleotides match TRBD2. Germline V lookup: CDR1 SGHAT, CDR2 FQNNGV. The CDR3 runs 17 residues. Germline trimming cut 0 bases from V and 4 bases from J; bases unmatched to any gene: 8. DNA for the CDR3: TGTGCCAGCAGCTTAGATCGGGCGGGGGGACCTTACAATGAGCAGTTCTTC. Translating it yields CASSLDRAGGPYNEQFF.

The chain uses TRBV18 and TRBJ2-3; D unresolved. Trimming cost V 6 bases and J 0 bases, with 7 bases left between them. Germline V gene data show CDR1 as KGHSH and CDR2 as LQKENI. CDR3 size: 13 residues. CDR3 bases: TGTGCCAGCTCGCGAGCTAGCACAGATACGCAGTATTTT. It translates to CASSRASTDTQYF.

The chain joins TRBV7-9 to TRBJ2-7; 8 bases line up with TRBD2. The CDR3 spans 14 residues. Germline CDR1 reads SEHNR; CDR2 reads FQNEAQ (reference sequence). V lost 5 bases, J lost 6 bases, and 9 bases stayed unmatched. The CDR3 loop is CASSPGTSWVEQYF. The CDR3, as DNA: TGTGCCAGCAGCCCCGGGACTAGTTGGGTCGAGCAGTACTTC.

The genes are TRBV6-2 or TRBV6-3 and TRBJ1-5, with D maybe TRBD1 (5 bases). V lost 4 bases and J 7 bases, leaving 14 bases between the germline ends. This CDR3 spans 14 amino acids. Germline CDR1 reads MNHEY; CDR2 reads SVGEGT. CDR3 protein: CASSSFQGSQPQHF. Written as DNA, the CDR3 is TGTGCCAGCAGTTCATTTCAGGGTAGCCAGCCCCAGCATTTT.

V and J are TRBV11-3 and TRBJ1-1, with 7 bases matching TRBD1. Trimming took 2 bases from V and 0 from J; bases not matched to a gene: 0. Germline lookup yields CDR1 SGHNT and CDR2 YENEEA. The CDR3 sequence is 14 residues long. CDR3 sequence reads: CASSLQGVNTEAFF. The CDR3 coding sequence is TGTGCCAGCAGCTTACAGGGGGTGAACACTGAAGCTTTCTTT.

The V gene is TRBV6-5, the J gene TRBJ2-7; 7 bases line up with TRBD2. CDR1 is MNHEY and CDR2 is SVGAGI in the germline V gene. The CDR3 length is 14 residues. After removal of 0 bases from V and 4 bases from J, the junction contained 3 bases not matched to a gene. The CDR3 reads CASSYSGTMYEQYF. As DNA, the CDR3 is TGTGCCAGCAGTTACTCCGGGACTATGTACGAGCAGTACTTC.

The chain is built from TRBV6-2 or TRBV6-3 and TRBJ2-7; 13 bases map to TRBD2. The CDR3 covers 17 residues. J was trimmed by 3 bases and V by 4 bases; bases with no gene match: 9. In germline, CDR1 is MNHEY, CDR2 SVGEGT. CDR3 residues: CASSSPAWTSGSYEQYF. The CDR3 DNA reads as TGTGCCAGCAGTTCGCCCGCCTGGACTAGCGGGAGCTACGAGCAGTACTTC.

This clone has just one count. The V and J genes are TRBV19 and TRBJ2-6, with D tentatively TRBD1 (6 bases). The CDR3 has 17 residues. Germline assignment: CDR1 LNHDA and CDR2 SQIVND (reference sequence). V was trimmed by 1 base and J by 2 bases, leaving 12 bases between them. DNA of the CDR3: TGTGCCAGTAGTATAGTCACAGGGAATGCTGGGGCCAACGTCCTGACTTTC. This sequence encodes CASSIVTGNAGANVLTF.

V and J are TRBV4-2 and TRBJ1-4; D is possibly TRBD1 (5 bases). This CDR3 region has 15 residues. V was trimmed by 4 bases and J by 3 bases, leaving 12 bases between them. CDR1 and CDR2 (germline): LGHNA, YNFKEQ. The CDR3 DNA sequence: TGTGCCAGCAGCCGCACCCTGACAGCTAATGAAAAACTGTTTTTT. It translates to CASSRTLTANEKLFF.

This chain uses TRBV5-1 with TRBJ2-1, with 12 bases that match TRBD1. This CDR3 contains 17 residues. The J segment lost 4 bases and the V segment lost 4 bases, leaving 9 bases of the junction unmatched. CDR1 and CDR2 (germline): SGHRS, YFSETQ. The CDR3 here is CASSDGTGGEGYNEQFF. The CDR3 bases are TGCGCCAGCAGCGACGGGACAGGGGGCGAGGGATACAATGAGCAGTTCTTC.

The chain recombines TRBV6-2 or TRBV6-3 with TRBJ1-5; D is possibly TRBD1 (6 bases). The V gene lost 6 bases and the J gene lost 9 bases, with 21 bases spanning the gap. The germline V gene has CDR1 MNHEY and CDR2 SVGEGT. The CDR3 spans 15 residues. CDR3 sequence (DNA): TGTGCCAGCAGCAGGGGTCTGACCGTAATGGGGCCCCAGCATTTT. It codes for CASSRGLTVMGPQHF.